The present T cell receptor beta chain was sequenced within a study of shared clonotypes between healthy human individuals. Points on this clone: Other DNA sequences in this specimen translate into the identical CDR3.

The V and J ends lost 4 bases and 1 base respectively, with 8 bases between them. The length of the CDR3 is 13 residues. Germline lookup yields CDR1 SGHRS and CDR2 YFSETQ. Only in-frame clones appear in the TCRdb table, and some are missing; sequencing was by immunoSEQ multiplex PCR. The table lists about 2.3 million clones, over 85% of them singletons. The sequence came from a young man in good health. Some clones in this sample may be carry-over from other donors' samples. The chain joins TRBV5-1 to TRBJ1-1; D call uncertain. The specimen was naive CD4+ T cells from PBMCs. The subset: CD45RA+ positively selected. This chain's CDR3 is CASSLNQNTEAFF. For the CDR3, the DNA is TGCGCCAGCAGCCTAAACCAGAACACTGAAGCTTTCTTT.